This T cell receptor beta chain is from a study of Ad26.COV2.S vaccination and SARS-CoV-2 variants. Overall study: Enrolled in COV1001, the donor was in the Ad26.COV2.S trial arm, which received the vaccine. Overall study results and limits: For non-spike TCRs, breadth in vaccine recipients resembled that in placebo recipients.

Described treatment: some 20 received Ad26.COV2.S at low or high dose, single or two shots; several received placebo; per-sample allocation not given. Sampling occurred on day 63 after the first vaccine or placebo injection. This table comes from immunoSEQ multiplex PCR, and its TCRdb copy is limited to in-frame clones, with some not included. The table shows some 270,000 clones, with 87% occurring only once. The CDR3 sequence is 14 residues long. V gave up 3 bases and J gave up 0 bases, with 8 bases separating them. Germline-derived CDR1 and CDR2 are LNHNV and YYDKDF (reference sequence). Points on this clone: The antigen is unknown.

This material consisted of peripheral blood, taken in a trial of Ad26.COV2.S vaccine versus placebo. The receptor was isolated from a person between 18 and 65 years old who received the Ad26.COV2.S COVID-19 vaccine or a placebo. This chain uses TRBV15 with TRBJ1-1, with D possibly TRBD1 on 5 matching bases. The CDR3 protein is CATSRTALNTEAFF. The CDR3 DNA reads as TGTGCCACCAGCAGGACAGCCTTGAACACTGAAGCTTTCTTT.